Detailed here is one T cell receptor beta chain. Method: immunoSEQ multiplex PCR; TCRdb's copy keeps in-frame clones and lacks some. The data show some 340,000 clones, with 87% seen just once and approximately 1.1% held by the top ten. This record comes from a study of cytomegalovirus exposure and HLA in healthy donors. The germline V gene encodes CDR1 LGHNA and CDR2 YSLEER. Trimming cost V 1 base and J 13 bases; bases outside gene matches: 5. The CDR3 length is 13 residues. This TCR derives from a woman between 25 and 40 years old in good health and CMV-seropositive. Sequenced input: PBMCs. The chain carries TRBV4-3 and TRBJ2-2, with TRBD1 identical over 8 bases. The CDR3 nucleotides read TGCGCCAGCAGCCAAGGACAGGGGATTGGGCTGTTTTTT. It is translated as CASSQGQGIGLFF.